This T cell receptor (beta chain) was captured by sequencing in a study of cytomegalovirus exposure and HLA in healthy donors. As for the study in general: Membership in the Caucasian-associated ancestry cluster was found for 75% to 90% of a few hundred genotyped donors.

Germline lookup yields CDR1 MDHEN and CDR2 SYDVKM. The length of the CDR3 is 16 residues. With 60 Vbeta and 13 Jbeta primers, the PCR was carried out. The repertoire was sequenced with immunoSEQ multiplex PCR; TCRdb's copy has only in-frame clones and lacks some. The repertoire includes about 160,000 clones, 84% of them detected once, and under 7.5% sits in the top ten. Concerning this clone: Mismatch with germline at one junction end may stem from a read error.

Sequencing was performed on PBMCs. The chain carries TRBV28 and TRBJ1-5, with 9 bases fitting TRBD1. The source of this sequence is a man aged 45 to 65 in good health and CMV-seropositive. CDR3 sequence: CASSYRGLYSNQLQHF. The CDR3 DNA is TGTGCCAGCAGTTACAGGGGGCTTTATAGCAATCAGCTCCAGCATTTT.